Presented here are 17 T cell receptor beta chains from one specimen sequenced in a study of blood T cell repertoires in COVID-19. Sequencing used immunoSEQ multiplex PCR; TCRdb keeps in-frame clones, though not all of them. The sample yields about 58,000 clones, approximately 77% seen once. Source material: peripheral blood. All receptors come from a human donor in a cohort sampled during active COVID-19.

This sequence joins TRBV29-1 and TRBJ2-2; D possibly corresponds to TRBD2 (6 bases). Trimming took 5 bases from V and 7 from J, leaving 14 bases between them. This CDR3 contains 13 residues. The V gene's germline CDR1 is SQVTM and CDR2 ANQGSEA. CDR3 in amino acids: CSVRGGGGGELFF. CDR3 nucleotide sequence: TGCAGCGTTCGGGGAGGAGGCGGCGGGGAGCTGTTTTTT.

The chain couples TRBV10-3 to TRBJ2-3, with 15 bases that match TRBD2. The CDR3 sequence is 17 residues long. Germline loops: CDR1 ENHRY, CDR2 SYGVKD. The V and J ends lost 0 bases and 5 bases, in that order; junction bases with no gene match: 3. The CDR3 sequence: CAISESGLAGGEDTQYF. CDR3 bases: TGTGCCATCAGTGAGTCGGGACTAGCGGGAGGTGAAGATACGCAGTATTTT.

CDR3 coding DNA: TGTGCCAGCAGCCCCTCACTAATCCTCCGCAACACTGAAGCTTTCTTT. Its protein product is CASSPSLILRNTEAFF. V and J are TRBV5-4 and TRBJ1-1; D remains ambiguous. This CDR3 contains 16 residues. The V end lost 4 bases, the J end lost 2 bases, and 18 bases lay between the germline ends. The germline CDR1 and CDR2 sequences are SGHNT and YYREEE (reference sequence).

This chain connects TRBV18 to TRBJ2-1; TRBD1 agrees at 8 bases. The J segment lost 7 bases and the V segment lost 2 bases, leaving 7 bases of the junction unmatched. This CDR3 is 15 amino acids long. Germline lookup yields CDR1 KGHSH and CDR2 LQKENI. CDR3 loop: CASSPKQGVSNEQFF. The CDR3 bases are TGTGCCAGCTCACCAAAACAGGGGGTTTCTAATGAGCAGTTCTTC.

V and J are TRBV6-5 and TRBJ1-2, with D possibly TRBD1 on 5 matching bases. Germline V gives CDR1 MNHEY, CDR2 SVGAGI. Deletions cut 5 bases from V and 7 bases from J, with 17 bases between. The CDR3 contains 14 residues. CDR3 in DNA: TGTGCCAGCAGTACAGGAAACAGAGCGGGTGGCTACACCTTC. It is translated as CASSTGNRAGGYTF.

In its sample, this clone was seen once. The chain combines TRBV6-2 or TRBV6-3 with TRBJ2-2; TRBD1 agrees at 8 bases. The J segment lost 8 bases and the V segment lost 5 bases, leaving 13 bases of the junction unmatched. There are 16 residues in the CDR3. Per germline, CDR1 MNHEY and CDR2 SVGEGT. CDR3 DNA: TGTGCCAGCAGTCTTCAAGGCCAGGGGGCAGGAGGGGAGCTGTTTTTT. Its protein product is CASSLQGQGAGGELFF.

This clone was picked up one time. The chain is built from TRBV9 and TRBJ2-1; 7 bases map to TRBD1. Germline V gene sequence: CDR1 SGDLS, CDR2 YYNGEE. J lost 8 bases, V lost 2 bases, and 7 bases had no gene match. CDR3 length: 14 amino acids. CDR3 sequence (DNA): TGTGCCAGCAGCGTTGAGACAGGGTACCATGAGCAGTTCTTC. The encoded protein is CASSVETGYHEQFF.

This clone was seen more than once but under ten times. The chain carries TRBV10-1 and TRBJ1-1; 7 bases map to TRBD1. The germline CDR1 and CDR2 sequences are WNHNN and SYGVQD (reference sequence). V lost 3 bases to trimming and J lost 2 bases; unmatched junction nucleotides: 3. The CDR3 has 14 residues. CDR3 sequence: CASSDGQVNTEAFF. Here the CDR3 DNA reads TGCGCCAGCAGTGATGGACAGGTTAACACTGAAGCTTTCTTT.

The chain carries TRBV3-1 (or the pseudogene TRBV3-2) and TRBJ2-5; 7 bases align to TRBD2. The germline V gene has CDR1 LGHDT and CDR2 YNNKEL (reference sequence). The junction had 4 bases not matched to a gene; V was cut back by 7 bases and J by 5 bases. The CDR3 consists of 12 residues. CDR3 residues: CASNRGGETQYF. The CDR3 bases are TGTGCCAGCAACCGGGGAGGGGAGACCCAGTACTTC.

This clone came up a few times. This rearrangement joins TRBV7-9 to TRBJ1-1; unclear D gene. Germline V gene data show CDR1 as SEHNR and CDR2 as FQNEAQ (reference sequence). The CDR3 has 11 amino acids. V lost 5 bases and J 8 bases, leaving 9 bases between the germline ends. CDR3 residues: CASSELAEAFF. Here the CDR3 DNA reads TGTGCCAGCAGCGAACTCGCCGAAGCTTTCTTT. The entire variable domain, with the rest obtained from reference TRBV7-9 and TRBJ1-1, is as follows: DTGVSQNPRHKITKRGQNVTFRCDPISEHNRLYWYRQTLGQGPEFLTYFQNEAQLEKSRLLSDRFSAERPKGSFSTLEIQRTEQGDSAMYLCASSELAEAFFGQGTRLTVV.

This clone occurred a few times. The V gene is TRBV6-4, the J gene TRBJ1-4; D not certain. Trimming took off 6 bases at V and 3 bases at J, with 11 bases between the two ends. The germline gives CDR1 MRHNA, CDR2 SNTAGT. The CDR3 runs 14 residues. CDR3 nucleotides: TGTGCCAGCAGCCCGGGAGGGTCTAATGAAAAACTGTTTTTT. Protein sequence: CASSPGGSNEKLFF.

This clone was picked up a small number of times. The chain links TRBV11-2 to TRBJ1-1; D is perhaps TRBD1 (6 bases). Trimming took 5 bases from V and 5 from J, leaving 15 bases between them. This CDR3 is built from 14 residues. Germline V gene data show CDR1 as SGHAT and CDR2 as FQNNGV. The CDR3 loop is CASSPLQGRTEAFF. DNA for the CDR3: TGTGCCAGCAGCCCTTTACAGGGTCGGACTGAAGCTTTCTTT. The complete variable domain, with remaining parts taken from reference TRBV11-2 and TRBJ1-1, reads EAGVAQSPRYKIIEKRQSVAFWCNPISGHATLYWYQQILGQGPKLLIQFQNNGVVDDSQLPKDRFSAERLKGVDSTLKIQPAKLEDSAVYLCASSPLQGRTEAFFGQGTRLTVV.

J is TRBJ2-7 and V is TRBV6-6; a weak D match, TRBD1 (7 bases). This CDR3 region has 15 residues. Between the trimmed V and J ends, which lost 5 bases and 2 bases, there was a span of 16 bases. Germline CDR1 is MNHNY and CDR2 is SVGAGI (reference sequence). Here the CDR3 reads CASSNQGGEAYEQYF. CDR3 nucleotides: TGTGCCAGCAGTAACCAGGGGGGAGAGGCCTACGAGCAGTACTTC.

The rearrangement links TRBV19 to TRBJ2-6; D is perhaps TRBD2 (6 bases). This CDR3 is 15 amino acids long. Germline V gene sequence: CDR1 LNHDA, CDR2 SQIVND (reference sequence). Trimming took off 7 bases at V and 1 base at J, with 11 bases between the two ends. CDR3 residues: CASTGVESGANVLTF. The CDR3 DNA reads as TGTGCCAGTACGGGGGTCGAGTCTGGGGCCAACGTCCTGACTTTC.

This clone was counted only a few times. This chain joins TRBV7-2 and TRBJ2-3; 7 bases align to TRBD2. Germline CDR1 and CDR2: SGHTA and FQGNSA. There are 15 residues in the CDR3. V lost 6 bases, J lost 1 base, and 7 bases stayed unmatched. The CDR3: CASRHRDYRTDTQYF. DNA for the CDR3: TGTGCCAGCAGACACCGGGACTACCGCACAGATACGCAGTATTTT.

The rearrangement joins TRBV7-2 to TRBJ1-1, with D possibly matching TRBD1 (6 bases). V was trimmed by 1 base and J by 8 bases, leaving 17 bases between them. CDR1 and CDR2 from the germline V gene are SGHTA and FQGNSA. This CDR3 is built from 15 residues. The CDR3 DNA sequence: TGTGCCAGCAGCTTAGGGGGCGGGGGGCGCGAAGAAGCTTTCTTT. Protein sequence: CASSLGGGGREEAFF.

The chain has TRBV18 and TRBJ1-1, with a possible D match to TRBD1 (6 bases). The CDR3 runs 14 residues. V was clipped by 3 bases and J by 1 base, with 9 bases between them. Germline CDR1 is KGHSH and CDR2 is LQKENI. The CDR3 reads CASSPTTGNTEAFF. The CDR3 coding sequence is TGTGCCAGCTCACCGACGACAGGGAACACTGAAGCTTTCTTT.